Below, 10 T cell receptor beta chains from the same sample are listed, as sequenced in a study of human T cells and chemical hapten exposure. This sample's time point: patch test 3, about 24 weeks after DPC sensitization. The sample's treatment: therapeutic diphenylcyclopropenone sensitization with weekly scalp DPC. In TCRdb, the RACE reads were re-called with MiXCR into one record per CDR3 protein. The table lists fewer than 55,000 distinct CDR3 sequences, 9% to 10% of them singletons. Material: whole blood, obtained in connection with sensitization to the hapten diphenylcyclopropenone (DPC). These receptors were obtained from a woman between 40 and 55 years old with alopecia areata. Some clones in this sample may be carry-over from other donors' samples.

Many counts were recorded for this clonotype. V gene TRBV5-1 combines with J gene TRBJ2-3; no reliable D call. The CDR3 covers 12 residues. The ends were cut back, 3 bases at V and 6 bases at J, with 8 bases in the middle. Germline V CDR1 and CDR2: SGHRS, YFSETQ. The CDR3 sequence: CASSWQRDTQYF. The CDR3 bases are TGCGCCAGCAGCTGGCAACGGGATACGCAGTATTTT.

Many counts were recorded for this clonotype. This chain uses TRBV7-2 with TRBJ1-1; no clear D. Between the trimmed V and J ends, which lost 5 bases and 3 bases, there was a span of 10 bases. The CDR3 sequence is 13 residues long. Germline assignment: CDR1 SGHTA and CDR2 FQGNSA. DNA for the CDR3: TGTGCCAGCAGCACTACAAGGGACACTGAAGCTTTCTTT. This codes for CASSTTRDTEAFF.

This clonotype was recorded a few times. The rearrangement links TRBV20-1 to TRBJ2-3; 12 bases line up with TRBD2. CDR1 and CDR2 (germline): DFQATT, SNEGSKA (reference sequence). After removal of 3 bases from V and 0 bases from J, the junction contained 7 bases not matched to a gene. This CDR3 has 17 amino acids. The CDR3 reads CSARPLAGGFSTDTQYF. In DNA, the CDR3 is TGCAGTGCTAGGCCACTAGCGGGGGGCTTTAGCACAGATACGCAGTATTTT.

This chain links TRBV9 with TRBJ2-1, with a tentative D call TRBD2 (6 bases). The CDR3 is 12 amino acids. Germline V gives CDR1 SGDLS, CDR2 YYNGEE. V was trimmed by 3 bases and J by 10 bases, leaving 11 bases between them. The CDR3 loop is CASSEGLGEQFF. The CDR3 DNA is TGTGCCAGCAGCGAGGGACTCGGAGAGCAGTTCTTC.

This clonotype was seen a few times. V is TRBV4-2 and J is TRBJ2-1; no reliable D call. The CDR3 has 11 residues. Looked up from germline, CDR1 is LGHNA and CDR2 is YNFKEQ. V was shortened by 0 bases and J by 9 bases, with 3 bases between the two germline ends. This CDR3 is CASSQDVEQFF. The CDR3 coding sequence is TGTGCCAGCAGCCAAGACGTTGAGCAGTTCTTC.

In this sample, this clonotype turned up many times. The genes are TRBV20-1 and TRBJ2-3; 8 bases agree with TRBD2. The CDR3 spans 15 residues. Germline CDR1 is DFQATT and CDR2 is SNEGSKA (reference sequence). CDR3 in amino acids: CIQKRGPLFADTQYF. The CDR3 DNA sequence: TGCATACAAAAGCGGGGGCCCCTATTCGCAGATACGCAGTATTTT.

This clonotype was recorded many times. V gene TRBV7-8 combines with J gene TRBJ2-5, with D uncertain. CDR3 size: 14 residues. V was shortened by 3 bases and J by 4 bases, with 12 bases between the two germline ends. Germline CDR1 is SGHVS and CDR2 is FQNEAQ. The CDR3 DNA reads TGTGCCAGCAGCTTCGGACGTGCTCTAGAGACCCAGTACTTC. Protein: CASSFGRALETQYF.

The chain joins TRBV14 to TRBJ1-2; D is unclear. Trimming took 0 bases from V and 0 from J, leaving 5 bases between them. This CDR3 is built from 14 residues. From germline, CDR1 is SGHDN and CDR2 FVKESK. The CDR3, as DNA: TGTGCCAGCAGCCAAGACACCTCTAACTATGGCTACACCTTC. The encoded protein is CASSQDTSNYGYTF.

The chain combines TRBV6-6 with TRBJ1-2; no reliable D call. Trimming pared 0 bases from V and 5 bases from J, leaving 1 base between. This CDR3 comprises 11 residues. CDR1 and CDR2 from the germline V gene are MNHNY and SVGAGI (reference sequence). The CDR3 sequence is CASSYSYGYTF. CDR3 in DNA: TGTGCCAGCAGTTACTCTTATGGCTACACCTTC.

The gene calls are TRBV4-1 and TRBJ2-6; TRBD1 is a possible D gene (6 bases). Germline V gene data show CDR1 as MGHRA and CDR2 as YSYEKL. The CDR3 runs to 16 residues. Trimming stripped 0 bases from V and 4 bases from J, with 10 bases between. The CDR3 bases are TGCGCCAGCAGCCAAGAAACAGGGTCCGGGGCCAACGTCCTGACTTTC. Translating gives CASSQETGSGANVLTF.